These 27 T cell receptor beta chains originate from one sample sequenced in a study of cytomegalovirus exposure and HLA in healthy donors. The PCR made use of 60 Vbeta and 13 Jbeta primers. Produced via immunoSEQ multiplex PCR; TCRdb's table is partial and in-frame only. The sample has roughly 200,000 clones, approximately 80% seen once. The specimen sequenced was PBMCs. These receptors were taken from a man under 40 in good health and CMV-seronegative.

The V call is TRBV10-3, the J call TRBJ2-7; D unresolved. Trimming removed 8 bases from V and 2 bases from J, with 13 bases in between. The CDR3 runs 13 residues. Germline assignment: CDR1 ENHRY and CDR2 SYGVKD. CDR3 DNA sequence: TGTGCCATCCATAGTGACACCGCCTACGAGCAGTACTTC. Residues: CAIHSDTAYEQYF.

V gene TRBV27 combines with J gene TRBJ1-6, with no clear D. The V gene's germline CDR1 is MNHEY and CDR2 SMNVEV (reference sequence). This CDR3 region has 16 residues. Trimming removed 2 bases at V and 7 bases at J, with 15 bases between. The CDR3 nucleotides are TGTGCCAGCAGTTTAACCGGGGTACTCCCCAATTCACCCCTCCACTTT. It is translated as CASSLTGVLPNSPLHF.

As concerns this clone: Compared with germline, one end of the junction differs, possibly owing to a read error. The chain couples TRBV5-1 to TRBJ2-1; D is possibly TRBD1 (6 bases). The germline V gene has CDR1 SGHRS and CDR2 YFSETQ. The CDR3 sequence is 12 residues long. The CDR3 DNA reads as TGCGCCAGCACCCCTGGGGGCGAGGCCCAGATCTTC. Its protein is CASTPGGEAQIF.

The J gene is TRBJ1-3, the V gene TRBV10-2; no reliable D call. The V and J ends lost 0 bases and 0 bases respectively, with 12 bases between them. CDR1 is WSHSY and CDR2 is SAAADI in the germline V gene. This CDR3 spans 17 amino acids. The CDR3 reads CASSESFGLDSGNTIYF. Written as DNA, the CDR3 is TGCGCCAGCAGTGAGTCGTTCGGGTTAGACTCTGGAAACACCATATATTTT.

The CDR3 DNA reads TGTGCCAGCAGTGAGTCGCCGTGGACAGGGGGCTATTCACCCCTCCACTTT. As protein: CASSESPWTGGYSPLHF. The chain recombines TRBV6-1 with TRBJ1-6; 11 positions agree with TRBD1. V was pared by 3 bases and J by 8 bases, with 9 bases of the junction left unmatched. Germline V gives CDR1 MNHNS, CDR2 SASEGT. The CDR3 is made up of 17 amino acids.

The CDR3 loop is CASSSRTASGEQYF. The CDR3 nucleotides are TGTGCCAGCAGCTCCCGGACGGCTTCGGGGGAGCAGTACTTC. The V call is TRBV9, the J call TRBJ2-7; weak D call: TRBD2 (5 bases). The CDR3 is made up of 14 amino acids. The V gene's germline CDR1 is SGDLS and CDR2 YYNGEE. Trimming left V 4 bases short and J 7 bases short, with 18 bases between.

The chain joins TRBV7-2 to TRBJ2-7; TRBD1 aligns across 11 bases. With 5 bases clipped from V and 7 bases from J, the junction kept 10 bases outside the gene matches. Germline V CDR1 and CDR2: SGHTA, FQGNSA. CDR3 length: 15 residues. In nucleotides, the CDR3 is TGTGCCAGCAGCGACAGGGACAGGGGGTGGGGGGAGCAGTACTTC. Residues: CASSDRDRGWGEQYF.

Only a few counts were recorded for this clone. The chain links TRBV5-1 to TRBJ1-1; D ambiguous. The germline V gene encodes CDR1 SGHRS and CDR2 YFSETQ. The CDR3 contains 14 residues. Trimming shortened V by 2 bases and J by 5 bases, and 13 bases separated the two germline ends. This CDR3 reads CASSFKWQETEAFF. The CDR3 region has the DNA TGCGCCAGCAGCTTTAAGTGGCAGGAAACTGAAGCTTTCTTT.

CDR3 amino acids: CASSETGRETQYF. In nucleotides, the CDR3 is TGTGCCAGCAGTGAGACAGGGCGAGAGACCCAGTACTTC. The chain has TRBV28 and TRBJ2-5; TRBD1 agrees at 7 bases. The CDR3 extends over 13 amino acids. Germline assignment: CDR1 MDHEN and CDR2 SYDVKM. V shed 5 bases and J 4 bases; nucleotides not matched to a gene: 4.

The chain has TRBV13 and TRBJ2-7, with D possibly TRBD2 on 6 matching bases. The germline V gene has CDR1 PRHDT and CDR2 FYEKMQ (reference sequence). The V end lost 0 bases, the J end lost 4 bases, and 13 bases lay between the germline ends. The CDR3 runs 15 residues. CDR3 DNA: TGTGCCAGCAGCTTAGGGGGACGGGGGAAGTACGAGCAGTACTTC. Its protein is CASSLGGRGKYEQYF. The variable domain in full, completed from reference TRBV13 and TRBJ2-7, reads AAGVIQSPRHLIKEKRETATLKCYPIPRHDTVYWYQQGPGQDPQFLISFYEKMQSDKGSIPDRFSAQQFSDYHSELNMSSLELGDSALYFCASSLGGRGKYEQYFGPGTRLTVT.

This chain connects TRBV6-5 to TRBJ1-2; D unresolved. With 0 bases removed from V and 3 bases from J, the gap between germline ends came to 14 bases. CDR1 and CDR2 from the germline V gene are MNHEY and SVGAGI. The CDR3 sequence is 16 residues long. The CDR3 DNA is TGTGCCAGCAGTTACTCCCGAACCTGGACTCACTATGGCTACACCTTC. It is translated as CASSYSRTWTHYGYTF.

This clone was recorded a few times. The V gene is TRBV27, the J gene TRBJ2-1, with a possible D match to TRBD2 (5 bases). This CDR3 comprises 15 residues. Trimming took off 8 bases at V and 0 bases at J, with 14 bases between the two ends. Germline V lookup: CDR1 MNHEY, CDR2 SMNVEV (reference sequence). Written as DNA, the CDR3 is TGTGCCAGCCACCGCGCGGGTATCTCCTACAATGAGCAGTTCTTC. Translating it yields CASHRAGISYNEQFF.

J is TRBJ2-7 and V is TRBV19; possible D gene TRBD1, 6 bases. This CDR3 region has 13 residues. The germline gives CDR1 LNHDA, CDR2 SQIVND (reference sequence). The V end was cut by 1 base, the J end by 7 bases, with 11 bases between. This chain's CDR3 is CASSIVQGGEQYF. In DNA form, the CDR3 reads TGTGCCAGTAGTATAGTACAGGGTGGTGAGCAGTACTTC.

This clone was picked up a small number of times. This sequence joins TRBV7-6 and TRBJ2-1, with D possibly being TRBD2 (6 bases). The CDR3 is 14 amino acids. With 1 base removed from V and 7 bases from J, the gap between germline ends came to 11 bases. Germline V CDR1 and CDR2: SGHVS, FNYEAQ. CDR3 loop: CASSLVKGRNEQFF. CDR3 DNA: TGTGCCAGCAGCTTAGTAAAAGGGAGGAATGAGCAGTTCTTC.

The chain combines TRBV21-1 with TRBJ1-6; the table's D call, TRBD1, was not checked against the DNA. TRBV21-1 is labeled a pseudogene. This CDR3 has 16 amino acids. The CDR3, as DNA: TGTGCCAGCAGCATCCGGACAGGGATAGTCAATTCACCCCTCCACTTT. Its protein product is CASSIRTGIVNSPLHF.

J is TRBJ2-5 and V is TRBV9; 7 bases are shared with TRBD2. This CDR3 contains 14 residues. Germline CDR1 reads SGDLS; CDR2 reads YYNGEE. The junction had 5 bases not matched to a gene; V was cut back by 4 bases and J by 2 bases. CDR3 amino acids: CASSSGGNQETQYF. CDR3 in DNA: TGTGCCAGCAGCTCCGGGGGGAATCAAGAGACCCAGTACTTC.

This sequence joins TRBV4-2 and TRBJ1-1; D unresolved. Germline lookup yields CDR1 LGHNA and CDR2 YNFKEQ. The CDR3 extends over 14 amino acids. V gave up 0 bases and J gave up 1 base, with 6 bases separating them. CDR3 sequence reads: CASSQEGGNTEAFF. The CDR3 DNA sequence: TGTGCCAGCAGCCAAGAAGGAGGGAACACTGAAGCTTTCTTT.

The chain joins TRBV15 to TRBJ1-5; 9 bases align to TRBD1. This CDR3 has 13 amino acids. V shed 9 bases and J 6 bases; nucleotides not matched to a gene: 6. CDR1 and CDR2 from the germline V gene are LNHNV and YYDKDF (reference sequence). CDR3 in DNA: TGTGCCACTGGGGACAGGGCCTCTCAGCCCCAGCATTTT. Translated: CATGDRASQPQHF.

J is TRBJ2-7 and V is TRBV14; 9 positions match TRBD1. CDR3 length: 15 amino acids. Germline V gene sequence: CDR1 SGHDN, CDR2 FVKESK. The V segment lost 4 bases and the J segment 7 bases; nucleotides outside the gene matches: 11. CDR3 coding DNA: TGTGCCAGCAGCCCCGGCTGGGACAGGGAGCGGGAGCAGTACTTC. Its translation is CASSPGWDREREQYF.

This clone was recorded once. The V and J genes are TRBV18 and TRBJ2-5, with D possibly TRBD2 on 6 matching bases. Germline CDR1 and CDR2: KGHSH and LQKENI. The CDR3 extends over 18 amino acids. With 3 bases removed from V and 5 bases from J, the gap between germline ends came to 25 bases. The CDR3 sequence: CASSPSLEGRTREETQYF. CDR3 nucleotide sequence: TGTGCCAGCTCACCTTCCTTGGAGGGGAGGACTCGAGAGGAGACCCAGTACTTC.

This chain joins TRBV7-2 and TRBJ2-3, with D maybe TRBD2 (5 bases). This CDR3 is built from 16 residues. The V and J ends lost 2 bases and 11 bases respectively, with 23 bases between them. Germline lookup yields CDR1 SGHTA and CDR2 FQGNSA. CDR3 amino acids: CASSLMAKTLSSGQYF. The CDR3 DNA follows: TGTGCCAGCAGCTTAATGGCGAAGACACTCTCCAGCGGGCAGTATTTT.

A single count supports this clone. This chain connects TRBV2 to TRBJ2-6, with 7 bases identical to TRBD2. CDR1 is SNHLY and CDR2 is FYNNEI in the germline V gene. Losses at the gene ends were 6 bases for V and 0 bases for J; bases not matched to a gene: 2. CDR3 length: 15 amino acids. The CDR3 bases are TGTGCCAGCAGCGGGACTATCTCTGGGGCCAACGTCCTGACTTTC. The encoded protein is CASSGTISGANVLTF.

The chain recombines TRBV25-1 with TRBJ2-2; 13 bases fit TRBD2. Germline V gene lookup returns CDR1 MGHDK and CDR2 SYGVNS. V lost 8 bases to trimming and J lost 8 bases; unmatched junction nucleotides: 11. The CDR3 is made up of 16 amino acids. Here the CDR3 reads CASGRQTSGGLGELFF. The CDR3 region has the DNA TGTGCCAGCGGCCGTCAGACTAGCGGGGGGTTAGGGGAGCTGTTTTTT.

The CDR3 region has the DNA TGTGCCAGCAGCGCCAGACTGGACAGTCAAAATGAGCAGTTCTTC. Translating gives CASSARLDSQNEQFF. This sequence joins TRBV9 and TRBJ2-1; perhaps TRBD1 as D (6 bases). The CDR3 loop spans 15 amino acids. The germline CDR1 and CDR2 sequences are SGDLS and YYNGEE. With 3 bases removed from V and 7 bases from J, the gap between germline ends came to 17 bases.

The chain combines TRBV19 with TRBJ2-5; D may be TRBD1 (6 bases). Germline V gene sequence: CDR1 LNHDA, CDR2 SQIVND (reference sequence). Deletions cut 2 bases from V and 4 bases from J, with 17 bases between. The CDR3 loop spans 16 amino acids. DNA of the CDR3: TGTGCCAGTAGTATATTGGCAGGGGTGAGCCGAGAGACCCAGTACTTC. Its protein is CASSILAGVSRETQYF.

The rearrangement joins TRBV2 to TRBJ1-4; D perhaps matches TRBD1 (5 bases). The V end lost 6 bases, the J end lost 0 bases, and 23 bases lay between the germline ends. Germline V gene lookup returns CDR1 SNHLY and CDR2 FYNNEI. This CDR3 is 19 amino acids long. The CDR3: CASRVRSTGRIPTNEKLFF. For the CDR3, the DNA is TGTGCCAGCAGGGTGAGATCCACAGGCCGAATTCCAACTAATGAAAAACTGTTTTTT.

The rearrangement uses TRBV9 and TRBJ2-5; 9 nucleotides align to TRBD2. V trimming: 4 bases; J trimming: 4 bases; junction bases outside the gene matches: 8. CDR1 is SGDLS, CDR2 YYNGEE, per germline. The CDR3 covers 15 residues. The CDR3 DNA is TGTGCCAGCAGCCTAGTGGGCGGGGGGGGAGAGACCCAGTACTTC. It translates to CASSLVGGGGETQYF.